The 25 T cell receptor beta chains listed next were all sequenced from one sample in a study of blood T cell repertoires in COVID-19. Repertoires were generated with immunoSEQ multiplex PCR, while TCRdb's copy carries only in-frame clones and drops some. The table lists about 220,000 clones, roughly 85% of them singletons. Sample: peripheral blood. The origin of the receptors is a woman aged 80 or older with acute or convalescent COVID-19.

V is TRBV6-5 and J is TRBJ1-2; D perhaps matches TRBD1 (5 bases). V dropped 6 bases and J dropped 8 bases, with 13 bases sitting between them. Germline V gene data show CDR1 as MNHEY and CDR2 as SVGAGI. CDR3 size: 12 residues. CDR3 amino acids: CASRGEGKGYTF. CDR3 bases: TGTGCCAGCAGGGGGGAGGGGAAAGGCTACACCTTC.

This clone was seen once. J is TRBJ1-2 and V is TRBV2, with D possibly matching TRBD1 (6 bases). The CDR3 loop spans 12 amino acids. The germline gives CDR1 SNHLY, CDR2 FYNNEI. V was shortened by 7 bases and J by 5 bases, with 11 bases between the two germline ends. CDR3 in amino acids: CASTPTGYGYTF. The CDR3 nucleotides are TGTGCCAGCACCCCCACAGGGTATGGCTACACCTTC.

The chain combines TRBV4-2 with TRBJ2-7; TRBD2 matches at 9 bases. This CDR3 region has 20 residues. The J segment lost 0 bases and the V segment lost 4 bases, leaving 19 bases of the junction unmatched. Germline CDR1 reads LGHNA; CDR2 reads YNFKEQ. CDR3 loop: CASSRRVGASGATSSYEQYF. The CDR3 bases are TGTGCCAGCAGCCGGAGGGTCGGGGCTAGCGGGGCCACAAGCTCCTACGAGCAGTACTTC.

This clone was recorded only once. The CDR3 loop reads CASSQVSHEQYF. The CDR3 coding sequence is TGTGCCAGCAGCCAAGTTTCTCACGAGCAGTACTTC. The chain recombines TRBV3-1 (or the pseudogene TRBV3-2) with TRBJ2-7; the D is unclear. V was trimmed by 1 base and J by 5 bases, leaving 6 bases between them. The CDR3 loop spans 12 amino acids. Germline V gene lookup returns CDR1 LGHDT and CDR2 YNNKEL (reference sequence).

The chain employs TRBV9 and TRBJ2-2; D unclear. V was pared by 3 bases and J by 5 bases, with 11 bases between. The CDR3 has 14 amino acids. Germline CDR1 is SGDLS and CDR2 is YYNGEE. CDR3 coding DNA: TGTGCCAGCAGCGCCCGCCTAGAAACCGGGGAGCTGTTTTTT. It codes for CASSARLETGELFF.

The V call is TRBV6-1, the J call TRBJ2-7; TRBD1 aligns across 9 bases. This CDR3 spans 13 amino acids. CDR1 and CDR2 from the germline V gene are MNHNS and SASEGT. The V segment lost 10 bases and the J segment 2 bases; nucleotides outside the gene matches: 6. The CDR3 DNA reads TGTGCCACCTCTAACAGGGGGCCCTACGAGCAGTACTTC. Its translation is CATSNRGPYEQYF.

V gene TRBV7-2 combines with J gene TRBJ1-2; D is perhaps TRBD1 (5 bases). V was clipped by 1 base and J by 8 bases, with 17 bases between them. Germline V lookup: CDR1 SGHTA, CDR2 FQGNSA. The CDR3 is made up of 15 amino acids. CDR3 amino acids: CASSLGSGTSGGYTF. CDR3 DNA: TGTGCCAGCAGCTTAGGGTCCGGGACTTCGGGGGGCTACACCTTC. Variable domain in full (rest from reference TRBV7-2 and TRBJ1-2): GAGVSQSPSNKVTEKGKDVELRCDPISGHTALYWYRQSLGQGLEFLIYFQGNSAPDKSGLPSDRFSAERTGGSVSTLTIQRTQQEDSAVYLCASSLGSGTSGGYTFGSGTRLTVV.

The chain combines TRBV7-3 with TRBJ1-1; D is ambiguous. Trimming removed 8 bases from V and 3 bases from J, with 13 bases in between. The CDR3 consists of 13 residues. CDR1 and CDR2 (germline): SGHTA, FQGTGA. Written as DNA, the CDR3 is TGTGCCAGCGGTGCGGGGTGGGACACTGAAGCTTTCTTT. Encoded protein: CASGAGWDTEAFF.

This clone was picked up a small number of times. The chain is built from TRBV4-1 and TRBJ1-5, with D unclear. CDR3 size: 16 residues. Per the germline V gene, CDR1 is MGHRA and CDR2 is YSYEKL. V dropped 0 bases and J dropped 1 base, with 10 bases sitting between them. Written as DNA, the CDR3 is TGCGCCAGCAGCCAAGATCTTCCCTTGAGCAATCAGCCCCAGCATTTT. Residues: CASSQDLPLSNQPQHF.

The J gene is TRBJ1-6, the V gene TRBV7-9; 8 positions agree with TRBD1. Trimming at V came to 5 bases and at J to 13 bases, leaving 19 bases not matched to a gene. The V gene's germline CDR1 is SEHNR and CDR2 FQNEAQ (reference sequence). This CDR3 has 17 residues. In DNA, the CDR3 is TGTGCCAGCAGCCGTTGGTTACGCCAGGGACAGGTTTCCCCCCTCCACTTT. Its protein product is CASSRWLRQGQVSPLHF.

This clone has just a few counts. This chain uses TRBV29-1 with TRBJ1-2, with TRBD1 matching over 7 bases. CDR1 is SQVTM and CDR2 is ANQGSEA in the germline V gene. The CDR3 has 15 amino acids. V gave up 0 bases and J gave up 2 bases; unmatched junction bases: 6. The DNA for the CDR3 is TGCAGCGTTGAAGAGTCCCGGACAGGAAACTATGGCTACACCTTC. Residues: CSVEESRTGNYGYTF. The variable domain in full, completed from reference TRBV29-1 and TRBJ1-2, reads SAVISQKPSRDICQRGTSLTIQCQVDSQVTMMFWYRQQPGQSLTLIATANQGSEATYESGFVIDKFPISRPNLTFSTLTVSNMSPEDSSIYLCSVEESRTGNYGYTFGSGTRLTVV.

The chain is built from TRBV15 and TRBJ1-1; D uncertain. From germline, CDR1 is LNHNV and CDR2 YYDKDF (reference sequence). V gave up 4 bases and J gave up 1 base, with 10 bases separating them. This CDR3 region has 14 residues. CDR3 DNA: TGTGCCACCAGCACCGATCGGGGGAACACTGAAGCTTTCTTT. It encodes CATSTDRGNTEAFF.

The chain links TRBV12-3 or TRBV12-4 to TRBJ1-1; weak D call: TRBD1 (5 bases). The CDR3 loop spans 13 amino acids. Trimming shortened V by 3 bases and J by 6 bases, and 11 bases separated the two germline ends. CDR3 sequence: CASSLAGISEAFF. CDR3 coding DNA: TGTGCCAGCAGTTTGGCAGGGATCTCTGAAGCTTTCTTT.

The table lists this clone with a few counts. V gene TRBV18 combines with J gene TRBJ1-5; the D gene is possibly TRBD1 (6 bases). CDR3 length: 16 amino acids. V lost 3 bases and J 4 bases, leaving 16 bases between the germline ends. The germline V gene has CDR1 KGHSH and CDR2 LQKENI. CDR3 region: CASSPQTTGRNQPQHF. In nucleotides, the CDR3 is TGTGCCAGCTCACCGCAAACGACAGGCCGAAATCAGCCCCAGCATTTT.

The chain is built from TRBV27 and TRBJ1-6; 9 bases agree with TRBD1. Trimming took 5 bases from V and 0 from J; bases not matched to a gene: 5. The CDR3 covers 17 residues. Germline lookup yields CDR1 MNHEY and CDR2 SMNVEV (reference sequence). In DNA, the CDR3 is TGTGCCAGCAGTCCCGGGACAGGGAGCTCCTATAATTCACCCCTCCACTTT. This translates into CASSPGTGSSYNSPLHF.

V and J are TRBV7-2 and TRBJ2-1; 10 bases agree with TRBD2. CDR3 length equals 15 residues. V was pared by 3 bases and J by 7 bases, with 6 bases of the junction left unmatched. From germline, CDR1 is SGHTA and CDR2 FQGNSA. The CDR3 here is CASSFLAGARNEQFF. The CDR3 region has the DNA TGTGCCAGCAGCTTCCTAGCGGGGGCAAGGAATGAGCAGTTCTTC.

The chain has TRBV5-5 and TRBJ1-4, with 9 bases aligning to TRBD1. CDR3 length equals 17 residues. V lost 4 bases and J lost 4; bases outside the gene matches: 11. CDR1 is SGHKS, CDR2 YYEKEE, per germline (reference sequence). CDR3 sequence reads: CASSIHTTGGNNEKLFF. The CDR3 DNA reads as TGTGCCAGCAGCATCCATACGACAGGGGGAAATAATGAAAAACTGTTTTTT.

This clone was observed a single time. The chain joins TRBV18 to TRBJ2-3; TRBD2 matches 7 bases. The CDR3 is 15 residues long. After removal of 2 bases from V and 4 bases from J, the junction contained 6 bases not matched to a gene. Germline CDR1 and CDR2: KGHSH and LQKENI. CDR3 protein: CASSPGLVSADTQYF. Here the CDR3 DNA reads TGTGCCAGCTCACCAGGACTAGTTTCCGCAGATACGCAGTATTTT.

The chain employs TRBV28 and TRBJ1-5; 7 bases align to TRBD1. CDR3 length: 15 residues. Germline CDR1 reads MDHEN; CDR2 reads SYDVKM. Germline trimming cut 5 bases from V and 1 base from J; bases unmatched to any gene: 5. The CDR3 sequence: CASSRDSASNQPQHF. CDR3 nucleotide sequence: TGTGCCAGCAGTCGGGACAGTGCCAGCAATCAGCCCCAGCATTTT.

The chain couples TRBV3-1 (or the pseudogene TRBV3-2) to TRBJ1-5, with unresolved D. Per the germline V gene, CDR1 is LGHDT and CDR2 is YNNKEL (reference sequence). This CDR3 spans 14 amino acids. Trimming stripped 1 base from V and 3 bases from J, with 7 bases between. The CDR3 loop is CASSQGQNNQPQHF. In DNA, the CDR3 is TGTGCCAGCAGCCAAGGGCAGAACAATCAGCCCCAGCATTTT.

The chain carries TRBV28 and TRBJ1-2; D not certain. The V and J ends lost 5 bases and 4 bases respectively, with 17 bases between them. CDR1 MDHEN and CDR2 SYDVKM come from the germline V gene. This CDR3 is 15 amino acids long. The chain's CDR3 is CASSPPPPEIYGYTF. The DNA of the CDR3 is TGTGCCAGCAGTCCACCCCCGCCAGAAATCTATGGCTACACCTTC.

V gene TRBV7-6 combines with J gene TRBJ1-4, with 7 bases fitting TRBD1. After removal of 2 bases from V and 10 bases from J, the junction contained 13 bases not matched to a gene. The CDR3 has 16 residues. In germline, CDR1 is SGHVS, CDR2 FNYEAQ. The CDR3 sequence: CASSLNRGRSTGKLFF. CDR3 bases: TGTGCCAGCAGCTTAAACAGGGGCCGTAGTACGGGAAAACTGTTTTTT. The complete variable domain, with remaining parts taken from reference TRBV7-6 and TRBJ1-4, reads GAGVSQSPRYKVTKRGQDVALRCDPISGHVSLYWYRQALGQGPEFLTYFNYEAQQDKSGLPNDRFSAERPEGSISTLTIQRTEQRDSAMYRCASSLNRGRSTGKLFFGSGTQLSVL.

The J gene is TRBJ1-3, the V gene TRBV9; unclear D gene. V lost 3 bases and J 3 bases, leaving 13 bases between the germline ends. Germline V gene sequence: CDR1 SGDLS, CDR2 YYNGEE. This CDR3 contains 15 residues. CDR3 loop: CASSGTDFFGNTIYF. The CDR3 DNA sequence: TGTGCCAGCAGCGGGACGGACTTTTTTGGAAACACCATATATTTT.

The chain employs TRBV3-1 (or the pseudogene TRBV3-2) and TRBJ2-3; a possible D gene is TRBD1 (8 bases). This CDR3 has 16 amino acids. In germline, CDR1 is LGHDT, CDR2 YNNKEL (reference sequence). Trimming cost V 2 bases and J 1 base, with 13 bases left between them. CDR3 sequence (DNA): TGTGCCAGCAGCCAAACTACAGGGGGGGGCACAGATACGCAGTATTTT. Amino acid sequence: CASSQTTGGGTDTQYF.

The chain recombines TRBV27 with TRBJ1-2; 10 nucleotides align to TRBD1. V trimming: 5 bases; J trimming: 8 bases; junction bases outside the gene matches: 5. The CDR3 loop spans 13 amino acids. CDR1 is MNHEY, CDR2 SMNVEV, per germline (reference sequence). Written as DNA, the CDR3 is TGTGCCAGCAGTCCGGGACAGGGGCGCGGCTACACCTTC. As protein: CASSPGQGRGYTF.